This TCR beta chain stems from a study of control samples from healthy donors and cancer patients. Trimming took 6 bases from V and 7 from J, leaving 13 bases between them. The CDR3 consists of 14 residues. The germline V gene has CDR1 MDHEN and CDR2 SYDVKM. Clones were sequenced by immunoSEQ multiplex PCR, and TCRdb holds only the in-frame ones, with some missing. The sample lists fewer than 200,000 clones, about 86% occurring once. The clonotype originates from a woman aged 25 to 39 in good health. The specimen was blood. V usage is TRBV28 and J usage is TRBJ1-6; tentatively, D is TRBD1 (5 bases). CDR3 amino acids: CASRPGRLNSPLHF. The CDR3 region has the DNA TGTGCCAGCAGGCCGGGACGGCTCAATTCACCCCTCCACTTT.